This T cell receptor beta chain was observed in a study of blood T cell repertoires in COVID-19. Sequencing used immunoSEQ multiplex PCR; TCRdb keeps in-frame clones, though not all of them. This table holds around 220,000 clones, around 80% found once. This clonotype was sampled from a woman aged 40 to 50 with active or convalescent COVID-19. What was sequenced was peripheral blood.

CDR3 sequence: CSAGEVTEAFF. The DNA of the CDR3 is TGCAGTGCAGGCGAGGTCACTGAAGCTTTCTTT. V usage is TRBV20-1 and J usage is TRBJ1-1, with D hard to call. Germline CDR1 reads DFQATT; CDR2 reads SNEGSKA (reference sequence). Trimming shortened V by 6 bases and J by 4 bases, and 9 bases separated the two germline ends. This CDR3 contains 11 residues.